This TCR beta chain is from a study of read filtering for tumor transcriptome and immune sequencing. Every patient had bone marrow sampled while the disease was active. This library used 300 to 500 ng RNA and molecular barcoded adaptors spanning alpha/delta and beta/gamma chains. MiXCR, run by TCRdb on the reads, gives a single entry per CDR3 protein. The table records 120,000 or so distinct CDR3 sequences, about an eighth of them present only once. This CDR3 is 13 amino acids long. Germline V CDR1 and CDR2: MNHNS, SASEGT. V dropped 2 bases and J dropped 9; count of bases not matched to a gene: 4. What was sequenced was a population of CD138-negative cells sorted from bone marrow. The clonotype was recovered from a donor at least 40 years old with multiple myeloma. This chain links TRBV6-1 with TRBJ2-1; 7 bases are a match to TRBD2. This CDR3 reads CASSEREAIEQFF. CDR3 in DNA: TGTGCCAGCAGTGAACGGGAGGCGATTGAGCAGTTCTTC.